These T cell receptor beta chains were read from a single sample in a study of CD8+CD57+ T cells in acquired aplastic anemia. A single record per CDR3 protein comes from TCRdb applying MiXCR to the reads. This sample has hundreds of thousands of distinct CDR3 sequences, with more than 45% found just once. The source material was sorted CD4+, CD8+, or CD8+CD57+ T cells (not recorded which) from PBMCs. The receptors here all came from a human donor with aplastic anemia. Each CDR3 is given with its conserved first and last residue. Each record gives: clone size, D gene, J gene, V gene, CDR3 protein, CDR3 DNA. D genes are given only for firm matches. Some rows have no size entry. The others give once, few or many, or a class for an expanded clone.

clone size: many; D gene: -; J gene: TRBJ2-7; V gene: TRBV14; CDR3 protein: CASSQDLYEQYF; CDR3 DNA: TGTGCCAGCAGCCAAGATTTGTACGAGCAGTACTTC
clone size: many; D gene: -; J gene: TRBJ2-3; V gene: TRBV6-6; CDR3 protein: CASSYRGRTDTQYF; CDR3 DNA: TGTGCCAGCAGTTATAGGGGCAGGACAGATACGCAGTATTTT
clone size: -; D gene: -; J gene: TRBJ2-3; V gene: TRBV25-1; CDR3 protein: CASSFYICSASPNLAGGTDTQYF; CDR3 DNA: -
clone size: -; D gene: -; J gene: TRBJ2-5; V gene: TRBV9; CDR3 protein: CASSVGGSGTQYF; CDR3 DNA: TGTGCCAGCAGCGTGGGTGGGTCCGGGACCCAGTACTTC
clone size: -; D gene: TRBD2; J gene: TRBJ2-7; V gene: TRBV20-1; CDR3 protein: CSAEPPTSGRERYEQYF; CDR3 DNA: TGCAGTGCCGAGCCGCCGACTAGCGGGAGGGAGAGGTACGAGCAGTACTTC
clone size: many; D gene: -; J gene: TRBJ2-7; V gene: TRBV20-1; CDR3 protein: CSARDLQGDSNEQYF; CDR3 DNA: TGCAGTGCTAGAGATCTCCAGGGTGATTCAAACGAGCAGTACTTC
clone size: -; D gene: -; J gene: TRBJ1-2; V gene: TRBV5-1; CDR3 protein: CASSLDGGPYTF; CDR3 DNA: TGCGCCAGCAGCTTGGATGGGGGACCCTACACCTTC
clone size: -; D gene: TRBD1; J gene: TRBJ2-3; V gene: TRBV2; CDR3 protein: CASPSGTGRTDTQYF; CDR3 DNA: TGTGCCAGCCCCTCCGGGACAGGTCGCACAGATACGCAGTATTTT
clone size: -; D gene: -; J gene: TRBJ2-7; V gene: TRBV2; CDR3 protein: CASIGLQYEQYF; CDR3 DNA: TGTGCCAGCATCGGATTACAGTACGAGCAGTACTTC
clone size: -; D gene: -; J gene: TRBJ2-3; V gene: TRBV19; CDR3 protein: CASTPRGSPAGTQYF; CDR3 DNA: TGTGCCAGTACCCCTCGGGGTTCTCCCGCAGGTACGCAGTATTTT
clone size: -; D gene: -; J gene: TRBJ1-1; V gene: TRBV12-5; CDR3 protein: CASGRQPIYTEAFF; CDR3 DNA: TGTGCTAGTGGACGACAGCCGATCTACACTGAAGCTTTCTTT
clone size: many; D gene: TRBD2; J gene: TRBJ2-3; V gene: TRBV7-2; CDR3 protein: CASSLVGLAGVSTDTQYF; CDR3 DNA: TGTGCCAGCAGCTTAGTGGGTCTGGCGGGGGTAAGCACAGATACGCAGTATTTT
clone size: -; D gene: TRBD1; J gene: TRBJ2-3; V gene: TRBV29-1; CDR3 protein: CSAELQGADGTDTQYF; CDR3 DNA: TGCAGCGCTGAGTTACAGGGGGCAGATGGCACAGATACGCAGTATTTT
clone size: -; D gene: -; J gene: TRBJ1-2; V gene: TRBV7-2; CDR3 protein: CASSQDRTVAHYGYTF; CDR3 DNA: TGCGCCAGCAGCCAAGATAGGACAGTAGCTCACTATGGCTACACCTTC
clone size: many; D gene: TRBD1; J gene: TRBJ1-4; V gene: TRBV4-3; CDR3 protein: CASSRMTGQGSEKLFF; CDR3 DNA: TGCGCCAGCAGCCGCATGACGGGACAGGGTAGTGAAAAACTGTTTTTT
clone size: once; D gene: -; J gene: TRBJ2-7; V gene: TRBV20-1; CDR3 protein: CSARDATYEQYF; CDR3 DNA: TGCAGTGCCAGAGATGCGACCTACGAGCAGTACTTC
clone size: few; D gene: -; J gene: TRBJ2-6; V gene: TRBV9; CDR3 protein: CASSVPGGGGLWLHLRF; CDR3 DNA: -
clone size: -; D gene: -; J gene: TRBJ2-1; V gene: TRBV7-9; CDR3 protein: CASSLALAGYNEQFF; CDR3 DNA: TGTGCCAGCAGCTTGGCACTAGCTGGGTACAATGAGCAGTTCTTC
clone size: many; D gene: -; J gene: TRBJ1-2; V gene: TRBV11-2; CDR3 protein: CASSLDPSRQADGYTF; CDR3 DNA: TGTGCCAGCAGCTTAGATCCATCCAGACAAGCAGATGGCTACACCTTC
clone size: -; D gene: -; J gene: TRBJ2-5; V gene: TRBV10-1; CDR3 protein: CASSEEIGTQYF; CDR3 DNA: TGCGCCAGCAGTGAGGAAATTGGGACCCAGTACTTC
clone size: -; D gene: -; J gene: TRBJ1-1; V gene: TRBV15; CDR3 protein: CATSRGTAETEAFF; CDR3 DNA: TGTGCCACCAGCAGAGGGACAGCGGAGACTGAAGCTTTCTTT
clone size: -; D gene: TRBD1; J gene: TRBJ1-2; V gene: TRBV9; CDR3 protein: CASSGPGTDLNYGYTF; CDR3 DNA: TGTGCCAGCAGCGGACCCGGGACAGACCTTAACTATGGCTACACCTTC
clone size: many; D gene: -; J gene: TRBJ1-2; V gene: TRBV29-1; CDR3 protein: CSVGTNYGYTF; CDR3 DNA: TGCAGCGTTGGGACGAACTATGGCTACACCTTC
clone size: many; D gene: TRBD2; J gene: TRBJ2-3; V gene: TRBV10-3; CDR3 protein: CAISWTSGSTDTQYF; CDR3 DNA: TGTGCCATCAGTTGGACTAGCGGGAGCACAGATACGCAGTATTTT
clone size: -; D gene: TRBD1; J gene: TRBJ1-2; V gene: TRBV2; CDR3 protein: CASRPGQGRGYGYTF; CDR3 DNA: TGTGCCAGCAGGCCTGGACAGGGAAGGGGTTATGGCTACACCTTC
clone size: -; D gene: -; J gene: TRBJ1-5; V gene: TRBV20-1; CDR3 protein: CSAQRGGSNQPQHF; CDR3 DNA: TGCAGTGCCCAGAGGGGGGGGAGCAATCAGCCCCAGCATTTT
clone size: -; D gene: -; J gene: TRBJ1-1; V gene: TRBV25-1; CDR3 protein: CASRIWGSALTSEAFF; CDR3 DNA: TGTGCCAGCAGGATCTGGGGGTCCGCGCTAACAAGTGAAGCTTTCTTT
clone size: -; D gene: TRBD1; J gene: TRBJ1-2; V gene: TRBV5-1; CDR3 protein: CASSAAGTEKLSPLKGGYTF; CDR3 DNA: TGCGCCAGCAGCGCCGCCGGGACAGAAAAACTATCCCCCCTGAAGGGTGGCTACACCTTC
clone size: few; D gene: -; J gene: TRBJ2-7; V gene: TRBV27; CDR3 protein: CATALTSSYEQYF; CDR3 DNA: TGTGCCACCGCCCTCACTAGCTCCTACGAGCAGTACTTC
clone size: many; D gene: -; J gene: TRBJ2-7; V gene: TRBV7-8; CDR3 protein: CASSLSAGGRDEQYF; CDR3 DNA: TGTGCCAGCAGCTTATCCGCCGGGGGGCGCGACGAGCAGTACTTC
clone size: -; D gene: -; J gene: TRBJ2-5; V gene: TRBV18; CDR3 protein: CASSPPDITQETQYF; CDR3 DNA: TGTGCCAGCTCACCACCGGATATAACCCAAGAGACCCAGTACTTC
clone size: many; D gene: TRBD1; J gene: TRBJ1-1; V gene: TRBV7-9; CDR3 protein: CASSPVQGALTEAFF; CDR3 DNA: TGTGCCAGCAGCCCTGTCCAGGGGGCATTGACTGAAGCTTTCTTT
clone size: once; D gene: TRBD1; J gene: TRBJ2-5; V gene: TRBV7-8; CDR3 protein: CASSPRRDRGLETQYF; CDR3 DNA: TGTGCCAGCAGCCCCCGCCGGGACAGGGGGCTGGAGACCCAGTACTTC
clone size: once; D gene: -; J gene: TRBJ2-7; V gene: TRBV7-3; CDR3 protein: CASSQDSAASYEQYF; CDR3 DNA: TGCGCCAGCAGCCAAGACTCGGCAGCCTCCTACGAGCAGTACTTC
clone size: -; D gene: TRBD1; J gene: TRBJ2-3; V gene: TRBV15; CDR3 protein: CATSSLHRQGARVDTQYF; CDR3 DNA: TGTGCCACCAGCAGCTTGCACCGACAGGGGGCAAGGGTAGATACGCAGTATTTT
clone size: many; D gene: -; J gene: TRBJ2-5; V gene: TRBV25-1; CDR3 protein: CASLGAREYQETQYF; CDR3 DNA: TGTGCCAGCCTCGGGGCAAGAGAGTACCAAGAGACCCAGTACTTC
clone size: few; D gene: -; J gene: TRBJ2-1; V gene: TRBV7-8; CDR3 protein: CASSAGSRVINIINSSYNEQFF; CDR3 DNA: TGTGCCAGCAGCGCTGGTTCGAGGGTAATCAATATTATAAACAGCTCCTACAATGAGCAGTTCTTC
clone size: once; D gene: TRBD2; J gene: TRBJ2-3; V gene: TRBV19; CDR3 protein: CASSVALADTQYF; CDR3 DNA: TGTGCCAGTAGTGTAGCACTAGCGGATACGCAGTATTTT
clone size: many; D gene: -; J gene: TRBJ1-4; V gene: TRBV2; CDR3 protein: CASRGGYEKLFF; CDR3 DNA: TGTGCCAGCAGAGGAGGGTACGAAAAACTGTTTTTT
clone size: -; D gene: -; J gene: TRBJ2-3; V gene: TRBV14; CDR3 protein: CASSRDTTITDTQYF; CDR3 DNA: TGTGCCAGCAGCCGGGACACTACCATCACAGATACGCAGTATTTT
clone size: few; D gene: TRBD1; J gene: TRBJ2-2; V gene: TRBV6-4; CDR3 protein: CASNRQGYTGELFF; CDR3 DNA: TGTGCCAGCAACAGACAGGGTTACACCGGGGAGCTGTTTTTT
clone size: few; D gene: -; J gene: TRBJ1-2; V gene: TRBV5-1; CDR3 protein: CASSFNGAGYTF; CDR3 DNA: TGCGCCAGCAGCTTTAACGGGGCTGGCTACACCTTC
clone size: -; D gene: -; J gene: TRBJ2-3; V gene: TRBV20-1; CDR3 protein: CSARDPSTSGQGDLWHTQYF; CDR3 DNA: TGCAGTGCTAGAGACCCCTCGACTAGCGGACAGGGAGACTTATGGCATACGCAGTATTTT
clone size: -; D gene: -; J gene: TRBJ1-2; V gene: TRBV30; CDR3 protein: CAWREGTAYGYTF; CDR3 DNA: TGTGCCTGGAGGGAGGGGACCGCCTATGGCTACACCTTC
clone size: -; D gene: -; J gene: TRBJ1-5; V gene: TRBV10-2; CDR3 protein: CASRLDQPQHF; CDR3 DNA: TGTGCCAGCAGATTGGATCAGCCCCAGCATTTT
clone size: -; D gene: -; J gene: TRBJ2-5; V gene: TRBV6-1; CDR3 protein: CASSRGGEETQYF; CDR3 DNA: TGTGCCAGCAGTCGGGGCGGGGAAGAGACCCAGTACTTC
clone size: -; D gene: TRBD2; J gene: TRBJ2-7; V gene: TRBV2; CDR3 protein: CASTGLAGVRGEQYF; CDR3 DNA: TGTGCCAGTACGGGACTAGCGGGAGTTCGGGGCGAGCAGTACTTC
clone size: once; D gene: TRBD1; J gene: TRBJ1-6; V gene: TRBV4-3; CDR3 protein: CAGTPGTGSYNSPLHF; CDR3 DNA: TGCGCCGGCACCCCCGGGACAGGATCCTATAATTCACCCCTCCACTTT
clone size: many; D gene: TRBD2; J gene: TRBJ2-1; V gene: TRBV7-8; CDR3 protein: CASSLWGGRAANEQFF; CDR3 DNA: TGTGCCAGCAGCTTATGGGGCGGGAGGGCCGCCAATGAGCAGTTCTTC
clone size: many; D gene: -; J gene: TRBJ2-2; V gene: TRBV19; CDR3 protein: CASWDGELFF; CDR3 DNA: TGTGCCAGTTGGGACGGGGAGCTGTTTTTT
clone size: many; D gene: -; J gene: TRBJ1-5; V gene: TRBV5-6; CDR3 protein: CASSFNGGLGSNQPQHF; CDR3 DNA: TGTGCCAGCAGCTTTAATGGGGGGCTGGGTAGCAATCAGCCCCAGCATTTT
clone size: -; D gene: -; J gene: TRBJ2-7; V gene: TRBV10-3; CDR3 protein: CAISESTVLQSYEQYF; CDR3 DNA: TGTGCCATCAGTGAGTCGACGGTTCTCCAATCCTACGAGCAGTACTTC
clone size: -; D gene: -; J gene: TRBJ1-1; V gene: TRBV9; CDR3 protein: CASSVEARGTEAFF; CDR3 DNA: TGTGCCAGCAGCGTGGAGGCGCGTGGCACTGAAGCTTTCTTT
clone size: many; D gene: -; J gene: TRBJ2-7; V gene: TRBV5-8; CDR3 protein: CASSLLTSSYEQYF; CDR3 DNA: TGTGCCAGCAGCTTGTTGACCAGCTCCTACGAGCAGTACTTC
clone size: many; D gene: TRBD1; J gene: TRBJ2-7; V gene: TRBV29-1; CDR3 protein: CSVENTGVWAEQYF; CDR3 DNA: TGCAGCGTCGAAAATACAGGGGTTTGGGCTGAGCAGTACTTC